The sequence of this T cell receptor beta chain was determined in a study of blood T cells in healthy people across ages. Study-level results: Observed TCR beta diversity per million T cells went down as age went up. This fall followed a roughly linear course with age.

PCR was performed a second time for roughly 7 to 11 cycles using a sample-barcoded 5' primer and a J-beta primer mix. Carrying 12 random nucleotides, a template-switch adaptor labeled each individual cDNA molecule. A minimum of 3 million CDR3-containing paired-end reads was obtained for each sample. TCRdb itself ran the 5' RACE reads through MiXCR, one entry per CDR3 protein. This table has about 830,000 distinct CDR3 sequences, nearly 60% appearing once. In regard to this clonotype: As yet, its antigen is unknown.

Germline V gene data show CDR1 as LGHDT and CDR2 as YNNKEL (reference sequence). CDR3 length equals 15 residues. The clonotype originates from a man aged 25-45 years in good health. Specimen: blood. The chain has TRBV3-1 and TRBJ2-5, with unresolved D. The end of the DNA is better explained by TRBJ2-7, so the J call may be wrong. Here the CDR3 reads CASSPQLAYGYEQYF. In DNA, the CDR3 is TGTGCCAGCAGCCCCCAGTTAGCCTATGGCTACGAGCAGTACTTC.